Listed here are 10 T cell receptor beta chains from one sample, sequenced in a study of cytomegalovirus exposure and HLA in healthy donors. Primers included in the PCR were 60 Vbeta and 13 Jbeta primers. The repertoire was sequenced with immunoSEQ multiplex PCR; TCRdb's copy has only in-frame clones and lacks some. This sample has some 130,000 clones, with 77% found just once. The specimen sequenced was PBMCs. The receptors were gathered from a male donor in good health and CMV-seropositive.

This clone was seen a few times. This chain joins TRBV5-8 and TRBJ1-1; 9 bases fit TRBD1. Germline loops: CDR1 SGHTS, CDR2 YDEGEE. The CDR3 is 17 residues long. The V segment lost 2 bases and the J segment 0 bases; nucleotides outside the gene matches: 8. The CDR3 spells CASSFTGGAQMNTEAFF. CDR3 DNA sequence: TGTGCCAGCAGCTTCACAGGGGGCGCGCAGATGAACACTGAAGCTTTCTTT.

V usage is TRBV10-3 and J usage is TRBJ2-7; 8 positions agree with TRBD1. There are 15 residues in the CDR3. Germline V CDR1 and CDR2: ENHRY, SYGVKD. Unmatched junction bases numbered 6, after V lost 1 base and J lost 4 bases. The CDR3 DNA is TGTGCCATCAGTGAGTACGGGACAGGTAATTACGAGCAGTACTTC. As protein: CAISEYGTGNYEQYF.

The J gene is TRBJ2-2, the V gene TRBV19; perhaps TRBD2 as D (6 bases). Trimming removed 3 bases at V and 5 bases at J, with 13 bases between. Germline V gene lookup returns CDR1 LNHDA and CDR2 SQIVND (reference sequence). CDR3 size: 15 residues. The CDR3 DNA reads as TGTGCCAGTAGTATTACGGGAGTGGGGACCGGGGAGCTGTTTTTT. It is translated as CASSITGVGTGELFF.

A few counts support this clone. The gene calls are TRBV4-2 and TRBJ1-1; D is possibly TRBD1 (6 bases). The germline CDR1 and CDR2 sequences are LGHNA and YNFKEQ. The V end was cut by 0 bases, the J end by 6 bases, with 14 bases between. This CDR3 comprises 15 residues. CDR3 coding DNA: TGTGCCAGCAGCCAAGAGCTTCCAGGGGCCTCTGAAGCTTTCTTT. As protein: CASSQELPGASEAFF.

The rearrangement joins TRBV11-2 to TRBJ2-3; D perhaps matches TRBD1 (5 bases). The CDR3 runs to 15 residues. The germline V gene encodes CDR1 SGHAT and CDR2 FQNNGV. Trimming removed 6 bases at V and 4 bases at J, with 17 bases between. The CDR3 DNA is TGTGCCAGCAGGACTTGGAGACAGCAGCCAGATACGCAGTATTTT. As protein: CASRTWRQQPDTQYF.

The table lists this clone with a count of one. The chain uses TRBV4-1 and TRBJ1-6; 7 bases match TRBD1. This CDR3 has 15 amino acids. After removal of 3 bases from V and 8 bases from J, the junction contained 7 bases not matched to a gene. The germline gives CDR1 MGHRA, CDR2 YSYEKL. CDR3 loop: CASSHPDREDSPLHF. CDR3 DNA sequence: TGCGCCAGCAGCCATCCCGACAGGGAGGATTCACCCCTCCACTTT.

This chain connects TRBV7-6 to TRBJ2-1, with TRBD2 identical over 11 bases. Germline assignment: CDR1 SGHVS and CDR2 FNYEAQ. After removal of 5 bases from V and 8 bases from J, the junction contained 5 bases not matched to a gene. CDR3 length equals 14 residues. The CDR3 bases are TGTGCCAGCAGCCTCACTAGCGGGAGTTATGAGCAGTTCTTC. It codes for CASSLTSGSYEQFF.

This clone is a singleton in its sample. V and J are TRBV19 and TRBJ1-4; the match to TRBD1 covers 8 bases. The length of the CDR3 is 15 residues. The ends lost 6 bases at V and 11 bases at J; junction bases unmatched: 14. Germline V gene sequence: CDR1 LNHDA, CDR2 SQIVND (reference sequence). The CDR3 spells CASSLDRGPMLKLFF. The CDR3 DNA sequence: TGTGCCAGTAGCCTTGACAGGGGCCCCATGTTGAAACTGTTTTTT.

In DNA form, the CDR3 reads TGTGCCAGCAGTTTCAGGGGGCGGGAGACCCAGTACTTC. Translated: CASSFRGRETQYF. The V and J genes are TRBV28 and TRBJ2-5; 8 bases fit TRBD1. Looked up from germline, CDR1 is MDHEN and CDR2 is SYDVKM. V dropped 3 bases and J dropped 5; count of bases not matched to a gene: 2. The CDR3 has 13 amino acids. The full variable domain, with the rest looked up from reference TRBV28 and TRBJ2-5, is DVKVTQSSRYLVKRTGEKVFLECVQDMDHENMFWYRQDPGLGLRLIYFSYDVKMKEKGDIPEGYSVSREKKERFSLILESASTNQTSMYLCASSFRGRETQYFGPGTRLLVL.

CDR3 sequence: CAWNPGSHEQYF. The CDR3 DNA is TGTGCCTGGAACCCAGGGTCCCACGAGCAGTACTTC. The chain combines TRBV30 with TRBJ2-7, with a weak D call TRBD1 (5 bases). The CDR3 spans 12 residues. The germline gives CDR1 GTSNPN, CDR2 SVGIG (reference sequence). Trimming cost V 4 bases and J 5 bases, with 12 bases left between them.